This is a list of T cell receptor beta chains from one sample in a study of low-dose radiotherapy and immunotherapy resistance in tumors. In TCRdb, the reads were re-called with MiXCR into one record per CDR3 protein. In the table there are tens of thousands of distinct CDR3 sequences, over 15% of which are singletons. The specimen comprised PBMCs, sampled before treatment. These receptors all stem from a male donor with prostate cancer. The CDR3 runs from the conserved cysteine through the conserved F or W. D genes are given only for firm matches. Size is omitted from some rows. Given values are once, few, many or a class for expanded clones.

J gene: TRBJ2-2
clone size: many
V gene: TRBV27
D gene: .
CDR3 protein: CASSPTSGQKNTGELFF
CDR3 DNA: TGTGCCAGCAGTCCCACCAGCGGTCAGAAGAACACCGGGGAGCTGTTTTTT

J gene: TRBJ1-1
clone size: many
V gene: TRBV7-2
D gene: .
CDR3 protein: CASSLMAYVNTEAFF
CDR3 DNA: TGTGCCAGCAGCTTAATGGCGTACGTGAACACTGAAGCTTTCTTT

J gene: TRBJ2-7
clone size: many
V gene: TRBV5-1
D gene: TRBD1
CDR3 protein: CASRSGTENYEQYF
CDR3 DNA: TGCGCCAGCAGGTCCGGGACAGAGAACTACGAGCAGTACTTC

J gene: TRBJ2-7
clone size: many
V gene: TRBV12-3/TRBV12-4
D gene: .
CDR3 protein: CASSELDPFYEQYF
CDR3 DNA: TGTGCCAGCAGTGAATTGGACCCCTTCTACGAGCAGTACTTC

J gene: TRBJ1-5
clone size: many
V gene: TRBV20-1
D gene: .
CDR3 protein: CSARDSDGPQHF
CDR3 DNA: TGCAGTGCTAGAGACTCGGATGGGCCCCAGCATTTT

J gene: TRBJ1-5
clone size: many
V gene: TRBV6-5
D gene: TRBD1
CDR3 protein: CASSTGGSGNQPQHF
CDR3 DNA: TGTGCCAGCAGTACAGGGGGCAGCGGCAATCAGCCCCAGCATTTT

J gene: TRBJ2-1
clone size: .
V gene: TRBV7-9
D gene: TRBD2
CDR3 protein: CASSLPSGGYNEQFF
CDR3 DNA: TGTGCCAGCAGCCTCCCAAGCGGGGGTTACAATGAGCAGTTCTTC

J gene: TRBJ2-1
clone size: .
V gene: TRBV2
D gene: TRBD1
CDR3 protein: CASSERQGRDNEQFF
CDR3 DNA: TGTGCCAGCAGTGAAAGACAGGGAAGGGACAATGAGCAGTTCTTC

J gene: TRBJ1-1
clone size: many
V gene: TRBV13
D gene: .
CDR3 protein: CASSVAVVEGAFF
CDR3 DNA: TGTGCCAGCAGCGTAGCCGTAGTCGAAGGGGCTTTCTTT

J gene: TRBJ2-1
clone size: .
V gene: TRBV4-1
D gene: TRBD1
CDR3 protein: CASTPTTGTGDNEQFF
CDR3 DNA: TGCGCCAGCACCCCAACGACAGGGACAGGGGACAATGAGCAGTTCTTC

J gene: TRBJ2-5
clone size: many
V gene: TRBV7-2
D gene: TRBD2
CDR3 protein: CASSRGGGPGETQYF
CDR3 DNA: TGTGCCAGCAGCCGCGGGGGGGGACCGGGGGAGACCCAGTACTTC

J gene: TRBJ2-7
clone size: many
V gene: TRBV29-1
D gene: TRBD1
CDR3 protein: CSVEDQGQGGYEQYF
CDR3 DNA: TGCAGCGTTGAAGATCAGGGACAGGGGGGTTACGAGCAGTACTTC

J gene: TRBJ2-2
clone size: many
V gene: TRBV27
D gene: .
CDR3 protein: CASSLERWGVEAGELFF
CDR3 DNA: TGTGCCAGCAGTTTGGAAAGGTGGGGGGTGGAAGCCGGGGAGCTGTTTTTT

J gene: TRBJ1-5
clone size: many
V gene: TRBV5-1
D gene: .
CDR3 protein: CASSLGDPGANQPQHF
CDR3 DNA: TGTGCCAGCAGCTTAGGGGATCCCGGGGCAAATCAGCCCCAGCATTTT

J gene: TRBJ2-5
clone size: many
V gene: TRBV4-2
D gene: TRBD2
CDR3 protein: CASSQEEASGGETQYF
CDR3 DNA: TGTGCCAGCAGCCAAGAAGAGGCTAGCGGGGGGGAGACCCAGTACTTC

J gene: TRBJ1-1
clone size: many
V gene: TRBV5-6
D gene: TRBD1
CDR3 protein: CASSLARGTGRRYTEAFF
CDR3 DNA: TGTGCCAGCAGCTTGGCCCGGGGGACAGGGAGGAGGTACACTGAAGCTTTCTTT

J gene: TRBJ1-4
clone size: many
V gene: TRBV6-2/TRBV6-3
D gene: .
CDR3 protein: CASSGVDRNEKLFF
CDR3 DNA: TGTGCCAGCAGTGGAGTAGATCGTAATGAAAAACTGTTTTTT

J gene: TRBJ2-1
clone size: many
V gene: TRBV6-4
D gene: .
CDR3 protein: CASSLSGHYNEQFF
CDR3 DNA: TGTGCCAGCTCCTTATCGGGACACTACAATGAGCAGTTCTTC